The clone carrying this TCR beta chain occurred many times. This sample stems from a study of regulatory T cells in long-lasting Graves disease. Time point denoted: newly diagnosed GD, antithyroid drugs for less than 3 months. The authors made the TCR library using RNA they extracted from PBMCs. Peripheral blood, at about 8.9 milliliters, went into EDTA tubes. Combining iRepertoire HTBI primers with Arm-PCR of CDR3 regions, the authors built TCR beta libraries. Using its own MiXCR run on the multiplex PCR reads, TCRdb lists one record per CDR3 protein. The top ten clones hold about 39% of a sample with 300,000 to 400,000 distinct CDR3 sequences, 18% of them seen once. This clonotype was sampled from a female donor with Graves disease. The material was peripheral blood mononuclear cells (PBMCs), obtained at new diagnosis, from a patient treated with antithyroid drugs.

CDR3 in DNA: TGCAGTGCTAGAGCGGGACTAGAATCCGAGACCCAGTACTTC. Translated: CSARAGLESETQYF. This sequence joins TRBV20-1 and TRBJ2-5; 8 positions match TRBD2. Per the germline V gene, CDR1 is DFQATT and CDR2 is SNEGSKA (reference sequence). The CDR3 extends over 14 amino acids. Trimming cost V 1 base and J 5 bases; bases outside gene matches: 6.